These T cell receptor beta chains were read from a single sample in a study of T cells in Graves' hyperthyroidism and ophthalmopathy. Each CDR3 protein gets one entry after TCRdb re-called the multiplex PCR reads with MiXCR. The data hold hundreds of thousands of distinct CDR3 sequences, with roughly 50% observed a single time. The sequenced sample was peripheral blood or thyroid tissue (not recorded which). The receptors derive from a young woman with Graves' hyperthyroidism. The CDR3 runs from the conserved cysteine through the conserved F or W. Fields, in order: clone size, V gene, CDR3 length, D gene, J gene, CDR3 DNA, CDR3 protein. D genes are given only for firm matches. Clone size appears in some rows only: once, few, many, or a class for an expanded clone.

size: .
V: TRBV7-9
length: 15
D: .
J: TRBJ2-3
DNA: TGTGCCAGCAGCTTGGCCCAGACCATCGGGAGCACGCAGTATTTT
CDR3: CASSLAQTIGSTQYF

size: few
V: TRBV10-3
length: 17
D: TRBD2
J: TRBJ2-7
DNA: TGTGCCAGCAGTAGCGGTAGGACTAGCGGGATGGGGTACGAGCAGTACTTC
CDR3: CASSSGRTSGMGYEQYF

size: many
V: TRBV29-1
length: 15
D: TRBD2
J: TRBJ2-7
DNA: TGCAGCGTGCTAAAACTAGCGGGAGTTTCTTACGAGCAGTACTTC
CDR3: CSVLKLAGVSYEQYF

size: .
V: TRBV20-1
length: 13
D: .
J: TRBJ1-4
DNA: TGCAGTGCCCCTGTGGGGGGCAATGAAAAACTGTTTTTT
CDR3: CSAPVGGNEKLFF

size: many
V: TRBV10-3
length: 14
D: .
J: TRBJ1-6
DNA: TGTGCCATCAGTGGGGACCCTCATAATTCACCCCTCCACTTT
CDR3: CAISGDPHNSPLHF

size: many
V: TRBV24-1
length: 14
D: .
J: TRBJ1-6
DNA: TGTGCCACCAGTAGCGGGACCGATAAAGACTCCCTCCACTTT
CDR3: CATSSGTDKDSLHF

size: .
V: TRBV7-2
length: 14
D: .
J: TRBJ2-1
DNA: TGTGCCAGCAGCTTAAGCGGGTCAGGCAATGAGCAGTTCTTC
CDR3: CASSLSGSGNEQFF

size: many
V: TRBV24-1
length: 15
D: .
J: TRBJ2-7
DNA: TGTGCCACCAGTGACACGCGGCTCGGAGGTAACGAGCAGTACTTC
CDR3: CATSDTRLGGNEQYF

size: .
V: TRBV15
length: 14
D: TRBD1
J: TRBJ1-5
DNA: TGTGCCACCAGTATGACAGGGAAGAATCAGCCCCAGCATTTT
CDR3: CATSMTGKNQPQHF

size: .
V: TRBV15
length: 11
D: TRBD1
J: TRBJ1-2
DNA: TGTGCCACCAGGGAGGGGGCTGGCTACACCTTC
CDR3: CATREGAGYTF

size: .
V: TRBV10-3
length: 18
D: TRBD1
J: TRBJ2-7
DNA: TGTGCCATCAGTGAGTGGGGGACAGGGATACGTTCCCAGGAAGAGCAGTACTTC
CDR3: CAISEWGTGIRSQEEQYF

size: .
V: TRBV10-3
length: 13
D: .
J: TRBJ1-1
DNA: TGTGCCAGTCGCCATCAGGGGTCAACTGAAGCTTTCTTT
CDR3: CASRHQGSTEAFF

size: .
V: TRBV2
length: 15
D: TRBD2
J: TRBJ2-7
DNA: TGTGCCAGCAGTGAACTCGATAGCGGGAGGTACGAGCAGTACTTC
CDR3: CASSELDSGRYEQYF

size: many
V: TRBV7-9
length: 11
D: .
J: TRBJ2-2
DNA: TGTGCCAGCTTCGATGGCGGGGAGCTGTTTTTT
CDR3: CASFDGGELFF

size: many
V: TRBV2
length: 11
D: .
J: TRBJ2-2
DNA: TGTGCCAGCAAGGCGGTCGGGGAGCTGTTTTTT
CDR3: CASKAVGELFF

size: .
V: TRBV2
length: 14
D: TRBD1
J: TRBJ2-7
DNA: TGTGCCAGCAGTTACGCCGGCAGGGGGTCCGAGCAGTACTTC
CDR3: CASSYAGRGSEQYF

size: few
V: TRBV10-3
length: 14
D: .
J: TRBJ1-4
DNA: TGTGCCAGCAGTGACACGGGACATAATGAAAAACTGTTTTTT
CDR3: CASSDTGHNEKLFF

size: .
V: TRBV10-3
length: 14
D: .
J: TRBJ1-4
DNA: TGTGCCACCAGTGATTCGGGACCCACGGAAAAACTGTTTTTT
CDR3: CATSDSGPTEKLFF

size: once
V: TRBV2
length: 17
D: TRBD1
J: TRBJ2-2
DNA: TGTGCCAGCAGTTCCCTTCCCTCAGGGGGAGTCACCGGGGAGCTGTTTTTT
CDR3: CASSSLPSGGVTGELFF

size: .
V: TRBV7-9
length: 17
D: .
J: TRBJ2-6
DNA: TGTGCCAGTTCATCGACGTACGTCCTCTCTGGGGCCAACGTCCTGACTTTC
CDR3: CASSSTYVLSGANVLTF

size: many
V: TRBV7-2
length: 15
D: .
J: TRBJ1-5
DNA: TGTGCCAGCAGTCCCAGTAGGGACCCCAATCAGCCCCAGCATTTT
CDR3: CASSPSRDPNQPQHF

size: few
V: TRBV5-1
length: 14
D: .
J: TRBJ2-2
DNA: TGCGCCAGCAGCGGCGGACTTTCCACCGGGGAGCTGTTTTTT
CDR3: CASSGGLSTGELFF

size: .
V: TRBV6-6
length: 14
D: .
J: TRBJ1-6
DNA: TGTGCCAGCAGTCCGACACTTACTAATTCACCCCTCCACTTT
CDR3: CASSPTLTNSPLHF

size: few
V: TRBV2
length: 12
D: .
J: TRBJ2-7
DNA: TGTGCCATCGGCTCCATGGGCCACGAGCAGTACTTC
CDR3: CAIGSMGHEQYF

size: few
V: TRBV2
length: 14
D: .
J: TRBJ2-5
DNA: TGTGCCAGCAGTAACCATGGAGGGGCGGAGACCCAGTACTTC
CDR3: CASSNHGGAETQYF

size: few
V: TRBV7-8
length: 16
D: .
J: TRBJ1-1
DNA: TGTGCCAGCACCATATCCGAGCCCCCCTGGGGCACTGAAGCTTTCTTT
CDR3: CASTISEPPWGTEAFF

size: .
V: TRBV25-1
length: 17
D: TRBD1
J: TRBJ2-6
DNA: TGTGCCAGCAGACTGGACAGGTTTCGCTCTGGGGCCAACGTCCTGACTTTC
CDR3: CASRLDRFRSGANVLTF

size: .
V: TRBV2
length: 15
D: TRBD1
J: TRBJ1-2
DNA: TGTGCCAGCAGTGCCATGGGGGACAGGGCGTATGGCTACACCTTC
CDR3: CASSAMGDRAYGYTF

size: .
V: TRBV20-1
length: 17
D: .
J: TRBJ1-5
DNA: TGCAGTGCCCGGCCCGCCTTTGGGGGGGAGAGCAATCAGCCCCAGCATTTT
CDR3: CSARPAFGGESNQPQHF

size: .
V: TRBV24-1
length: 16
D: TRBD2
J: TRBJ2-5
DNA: TGTGCCACCAGTGAGGGCCGGACTAGCGGGCAAGAGACCCAGTACTTC
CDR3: CATSEGRTSGQETQYF

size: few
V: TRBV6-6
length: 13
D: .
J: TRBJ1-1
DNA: TGTGCCAGCAGCGCCCTCCAGAATACTGAAGCTTTCTTT
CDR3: CASSALQNTEAFF

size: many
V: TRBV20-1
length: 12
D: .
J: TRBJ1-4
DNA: TGCAGTGCGATCCCAGGGGAGGGAAAACTGTTTTTT
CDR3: CSAIPGEGKLFF

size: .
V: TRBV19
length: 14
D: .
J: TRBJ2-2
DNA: TGTGCCAGTAGCAGAATCCTCCCGACCGGGGAGCTGTTTTTT
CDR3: CASSRILPTGELFF